Listed below are T cell receptor beta chains from one sample, sequenced in a study of blood T cell repertoires in COVID-19. Method: immunoSEQ multiplex PCR; TCRdb's copy keeps in-frame clones and lacks some. This sample yields roughly 140,000 clones, of which roughly 80% are seen a single time; more than 2% belongs to the top ten. The material sequenced was peripheral blood. All receptors come from a man aged 65-85 years with acute or convalescent COVID-19. The CDR3 runs from the conserved cysteine through the conserved F or W. D genes are given only for firm matches. The size of a clone is reported for some rows only, either as once, few or many, or as a class for expanded clones.

V: TRBV11-1; size: .; D: TRBD1; J: TRBJ2-7; DNA: TGTGCCAGCAGCTTGGGACAGGGGCTTGGCGAGCAGTACTTC; CDR3: CASSLGQGLGEQYF
V: TRBV6-1; size: .; D: .; J: TRBJ1-6; DNA: TGTGCCAGCAGTGGACCGAACAGGGCTGGCGGGAATTCACCCCTCCACTTT; CDR3: CASSGPNRAGGNSPLHF
V: TRBV11-2; size: .; D: .; J: TRBJ2-5; DNA: TGTGCCAGCAGCACCGGGTCCACCCAGTACTTC; CDR3: CASSTGSTQYF
V: TRBV11-2; size: .; D: TRBD1; J: TRBJ1-2; DNA: TGTGCCAGCAGCTTAGACAGGGGGCGCGGCTACACCTTC; CDR3: CASSLDRGRGYTF
V: TRBV18; size: .; D: TRBD2; J: TRBJ2-5; DNA: TGTGCCAGCTCCCTTGCGGGGGATTTGAGGACCCAGTACTTC; CDR3: CASSLAGDLRTQYF
V: TRBV6-1; size: .; D: .; J: TRBJ2-5; DNA: TGTGCCAGCAGTTGGGGTAGCGGACAAGAGACCCAGTACTTC; CDR3: CASSWGSGQETQYF
V: TRBV30; size: .; D: .; J: TRBJ1-6; DNA: TGTGCCTGGAGTGTCTTAGATTCACCCCTCCACTTT; CDR3: CAWSVLDSPLHF
V: TRBV6-1; size: .; D: .; J: TRBJ2-7; DNA: TGTGCCAGCAGTGAGACCAGGGTGCCCTACGAGCAGTACTTC; CDR3: CASSETRVPYEQYF
V: TRBV10-1; size: once; D: .; J: TRBJ1-1; DNA: TGCGCCAGCAGTGAGTCAACCCAGCAGGGCCAAGCTTTCTTT; CDR3: CASSESTQQGQAFF
V: TRBV28; size: .; D: .; J: TRBJ2-7; DNA: TGTGCCAGCAGTCCAGGGGGCGGGGGCCCTTCCTACGAGCAGTACTTC; CDR3: CASSPGGGGPSYEQYF
V: TRBV11-2; size: .; D: TRBD1; J: TRBJ1-2; DNA: TGTGCCAGCAGCACAGGGACAGCTAGTCGCTATGGCTACACCTTC; CDR3: CASSTGTASRYGYTF
V: TRBV3-1/TRBV3-2; size: .; D: TRBD2; J: TRBJ2-1; DNA: TGTGCCAGCAGCCAAGGATACGGGACTAGCGGGACGGATGAGCAGTTCTTC; CDR3: CASSQGYGTSGTDEQFF
V: TRBV2; size: once; D: TRBD2; J: TRBJ2-7; DNA: TGTGCCTCCCGGGGGGGGCAACTCTCCTACGAGCAGTACTTC; CDR3: CASRGGQLSYEQYF
V: TRBV12-5; size: once; D: TRBD2; J: TRBJ2-2; DNA: TGTGCTAGTGGTTTGCGGCTAGGGACTAGCGGGGGGGTACCCTTCACCGGGGAGCTGTTTTTT; CDR3: CASGLRLGTSGGVPFTGELFF
V: TRBV7-7; size: .; D: TRBD1; J: TRBJ2-2; DNA: TGTGCTAGCAGCCCTCAATCCGGGACAGGGGGCCAAACCGGGGAGCTGTTTTTT; CDR3: CASSPQSGTGGQTGELFF
V: TRBV9; size: .; D: .; J: TRBJ2-1; DNA: TGTGCCAGCAGCGTAGTAGGAGGGTATAGCAGTGAGCAGTTCTTC; CDR3: CASSVVGGYSSEQFF
V: TRBV5-1; size: once; D: .; J: TRBJ2-1; DNA: TGCGCCAGCAGCTTGGCGCAGGGGTCCTTTCCGAATGAGCAGTTCTTC; CDR3: CASSLAQGSFPNEQFF
V: TRBV7-2; size: .; D: .; J: TRBJ1-5; DNA: TGTGCCAGCAGCTTAGGTGCCGACAGCCGAACCCAGCATTTT; CDR3: CASSLGADSRTQHF
V: TRBV5-1; size: .; D: TRBD1; J: TRBJ1-2; DNA: TGCGCCAGCAGCTTACCGGACAGGGGAGGAGGCTACACCTTC; CDR3: CASSLPDRGGGYTF
V: TRBV4-1; size: .; D: TRBD1; J: TRBJ1-4; DNA: TGCGCCAGCAGCCAAGCCCAACAGGGGGGTAATGAAAAACTGTTTTTT; CDR3: CASSQAQQGGNEKLFF
V: TRBV12-3/TRBV12-4; size: .; D: TRBD1; J: TRBJ1-2; DNA: TGTGCCAGCAGTGTCTCGGGACAGGGGCCCCACACCTTC; CDR3: CASSVSGQGPHTF
V: TRBV7-9; size: .; D: .; J: TRBJ1-5; DNA: TGTGCCAGCAGCTTAGGCTTGGCAGGGAATCAGCCCCAGCATTTT; CDR3: CASSLGLAGNQPQHF
V: TRBV19; size: .; D: TRBD2; J: TRBJ2-5; DNA: TGTGCCAGTAGTATGATTGGGGGGGTCCAAGAGACCCAGTACTTC; CDR3: CASSMIGGVQETQYF
V: TRBV19; size: .; D: .; J: TRBJ2-4; DNA: TGTGCCAGTAGTATGCCAGGGTTAGCCAAAAACATTCAGTACTTC; CDR3: CASSMPGLAKNIQYF
V: TRBV19; size: .; D: TRBD2; J: TRBJ2-1; DNA: TGTGCCAGTAGTTCCGGGCGACTAGCGGGAGGTCATGATGAGCAGTTCTTC; CDR3: CASSSGRLAGGHDEQFF
V: TRBV3-1/TRBV3-2; size: .; D: TRBD2; J: TRBJ2-7; DNA: TGTGCCAGCAGCCAAGGGACTAGCGACTCCTACGAGCAGTACTTC; CDR3: CASSQGTSDSYEQYF
V: TRBV6-1; size: .; D: .; J: TRBJ1-2; DNA: TGTGCCAGCAGTGAAAGGGGGATCGTCTATGGCTACACCTTC; CDR3: CASSERGIVYGYTF
V: TRBV9; size: .; D: TRBD1; J: TRBJ1-6; DNA: TGTGCCAGCAGCGCCGGACAGGGGTATTCACCCCTCCACTTT; CDR3: CASSAGQGYSPLHF
V: TRBV15; size: once; D: TRBD1; J: TRBJ2-7; DNA: TGTGCCACCAGCAGAGAGGGGACAGGGGGCGAGCAGTACTTC; CDR3: CATSREGTGGEQYF
V: TRBV28; size: .; D: .; J: TRBJ1-2; DNA: TGTGCCAGCAGTTTATTTACCAGTCAGGGGAATCTACCTGGCTACACCTTC; CDR3: CASSLFTSQGNLPGYTF
V: TRBV7-2; size: .; D: .; J: TRBJ1-1; DNA: TGTGCCAGCAGCTTGAGGAATATGAACACTGAAGCTTTCTTT; CDR3: CASSLRNMNTEAFF
V: TRBV11-2; size: .; D: .; J: TRBJ1-4; DNA: TGTGCCAGCAGCCTGGGCACAACTAATGAAAAACTGTTTTTT; CDR3: CASSLGTTNEKLFF
V: TRBV19; size: .; D: .; J: TRBJ1-2; DNA: TGTGCCAGTAGGGACAACCTCCCTTCAAACTATGGCTACACCTTC; CDR3: CASRDNLPSNYGYTF
V: TRBV7-9; size: .; D: .; J: TRBJ1-1; DNA: TGTGCCAGCAGCAGGGAGGGGGTGTTCACTGAAGCTTTCTTT; CDR3: CASSREGVFTEAFF
V: TRBV15; size: .; D: TRBD1; J: TRBJ1-3; DNA: TGTGCCACCAGACAAGCTGACAGGGAAGAGGCAAACACCATATATTTT; CDR3: CATRQADREEANTIYF
V: TRBV30; size: .; D: .; J: TRBJ2-2; DNA: TGTGCCTGGAGAAGGCTAGCACAAACCGGGGAGCTGTTTTTT; CDR3: CAWRRLAQTGELFF
V: TRBV6-5; size: .; D: .; J: TRBJ2-2; DNA: TGTGCCAGTGCGGGGGCTGATACCGGGGAGCTGTTTTTT; CDR3: CASAGADTGELFF
V: TRBV5-5; size: few; D: .; J: TRBJ2-5; DNA: TGTGCCAGCAGCCGTGGGACTGTCCAAGAGACCCAGTACTTC; CDR3: CASSRGTVQETQYF
V: TRBV4-1; size: .; D: TRBD1; J: TRBJ2-3; DNA: TGCGCCAGCAGCCAAGAACAGACAGGGAGATGGGATACGCAGTATTTT; CDR3: CASSQEQTGRWDTQYF
V: TRBV28; size: .; D: TRBD1; J: TRBJ2-6; DNA: TGTGCCAGCAGTTTTTACAGGGGGCGCGATGGGGCCAACGTCCTGACTTTC; CDR3: CASSFYRGRDGANVLTF
V: TRBV5-8; size: once; D: .; J: TRBJ2-5; DNA: TGTGCCAGCAGCTTGAGGCAGGCCCCGACCCAGTACTTC; CDR3: CASSLRQAPTQYF
V: TRBV10-3; size: .; D: TRBD1; J: TRBJ2-1; DNA: TGTGCCATCAGTAGGGGACAGGGGTCGAATGAGCAGTTCTTC; CDR3: CAISRGQGSNEQFF